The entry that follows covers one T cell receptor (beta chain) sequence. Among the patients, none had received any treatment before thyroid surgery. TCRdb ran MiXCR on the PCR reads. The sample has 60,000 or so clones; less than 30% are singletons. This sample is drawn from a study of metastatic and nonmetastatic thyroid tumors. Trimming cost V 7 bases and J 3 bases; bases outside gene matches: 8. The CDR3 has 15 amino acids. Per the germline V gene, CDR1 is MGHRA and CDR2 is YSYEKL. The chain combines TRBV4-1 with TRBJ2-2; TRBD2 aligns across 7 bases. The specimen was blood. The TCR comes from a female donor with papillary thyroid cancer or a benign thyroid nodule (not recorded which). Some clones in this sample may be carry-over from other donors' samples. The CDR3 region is CASTRVGRDTGELFF. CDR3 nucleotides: TGCGCCAGCACCCGCGTGGGGAGGGACACCGGGGAGCTGTTTTTT.